This T cell receptor beta chain was captured in a study of cytomegalovirus exposure and HLA in healthy donors. General observations from the study: TCR beta chains numbering 164 were designated cytomegalovirus-associated. It was confirmed in vitro that three of the CMV-associated chains were specific for CMV antigens. One cluster of highly shared sequence variants probably arose as a sequencing artifact. In a later analysis, 16,951 TCR beta sequences were associated with HLA alleles at 0.05 false discovery rate.

In the PCR, 60 Vbeta and 13 Jbeta primers were used. The method was immunoSEQ multiplex PCR; TCRdb's version includes in-frame clones alone and lacks a portion of them. Found here are under 200,000 clones, around 85% of them singletons; the top ten hold 1.9%. The CDR3 runs to 14 residues. As concerns this clone: Its target is not known.

The chain joins TRBV21-1 to TRBJ2-1; the table's D call, TRBD2, was not checked against the DNA. TRBV21-1 is a pseudogene locus. This sequence was found in a human donor in good health. The specimen was PBMCs. The CDR3 spells CASRKEGGSNEQFF. The CDR3 DNA follows: TGTGCCAGCCGAAAGGAGGGGGGGAGCAATGAGCAGTTCTTC.